This paragraph covers one T cell receptor (beta chain) sequence. Its antigen remains unidentified. No much larger clone is present one base from it, and per-base qualities are unavailable. This sample was sequenced with an Illumina MiSeq. Genomic DNA from sorted T cell subsets was used as template for TCRbeta CDR3 amplification. The TCRbeta CDR3 region was amplified by multiplex PCR using 30 forward and 13 reverse primers. After the PCR products were purified with AMPure XP beads, a second PCR of 20 to 30 cycles was run to add indices and adaptors. Before sequencing, the QIAquick Gel Extraction Kit was used to gel-purify the libraries. The authors' pipeline ran thus. Paired-end reads were merged with FLASH and aligned to IMGT V, D and J germline references using IgBLAST. Reads with less than 70% alignment identity to germline references were removed, leaving 11,114,426 reads across the study. IMGT definitions were followed to assign CDR3 boundaries, reading frame and productivity. Highly-expanded clones were defined as clones making up 1% or more of reads, and normalized Shannon entropy was used to measure diversity. Group differences in Shannon entropy were tested with unpaired two-tailed t-tests. TCRdb cleaned the public reads at Q25 with fastp, built clones with MiXCR and kept in-frame beta chains. CDR3 protein sequences are deduplicated, and each keeps its most common genes and DNA. TCRdb, not the authors, supplied the V and J calls. The sample profile shows under 300,000 distinct CDR3 sequences; around 47% of them were found once. Approximately 13% of the sample goes to the ten largest clones.

The record originates from a study of type 1 and type 2 diabetes patients (dated by TCRdb to 2016 to 2017). Background on the whole study: The cohort comprised nine type 1 diabetes patients, a few type 2 diabetes patients and six or seven nondiabetic controls recruited in China. Across the study, CD4+ and CD8+ T cells were positively selected from PBMCs using CD4 or CD8 MicroBeads on MACS columns. The whole study generated fewer than 25 million paired-end reads. In the study, high-throughput sequencing was used to profile TCRbeta repertoires so that type 1 diabetes, type 2 diabetes and nondiabetic individuals could be compared. Type 2 diabetes patients were included as a disease comparison group for the type 1 diabetes patients. Similar V gene usage was observed when approximately 20-cycle and roughly 25-cycle amplification were compared, suggesting similar primer efficiencies and random PCR bias. Paired-end sequencing of TCRbeta libraries was performed on Illumina HiSeq 2000 or MiSeq instruments.

All diabetic patients met standard classification criteria for type 1 or type 2 diabetes, with glucose and C-peptide assessed by WHO-recommended methods. Exclusion applied to any donor with other autoimmune diseases or infections within the previous four weeks. From each participant, approximately 10 milliliters of peripheral blood were collected. PBMCs were isolated with LymphoPrep density separation. The paper as a whole reports these results and caveats: Only a few highly-expanded CD4+ clones (median one) were found in type 2 diabetes patients, and these clones made up a median around 4% of reads. In both CD4+ and CD8+ T cells, type 2 diabetes repertoires were highly diverse and significantly more diverse than type 1 diabetes repertoires. Study groups were not matched for age and gender, which possibly biased interpretation. Because only a limited number of T2D and control samples were sequenced, some T1D-only HECs might also be present in more T2D or control samples. V and J gene usage patterns of type 2 diabetes and control samples were highly correlated, averaging approximately 0.97 between samples.

Deletion took 10 bases off V and 11 bases off J, with a span of 7 bases between the germline ends. Looking up the germline V gene yields CDR1 ENHRY and CDR2 SYGVKD. Including the terminal cysteine and phenylalanine, the CDR3 comprises 8 residues. The read is trimmed to its CDR3 DNA, 24 bases read in frame from base 1. The specimen sequenced was peripheral blood mononuclear cells (PBMCs). The receptor was isolated from a man between 18 and 29 years old with type 2 diabetes. The chain was built from TRBV10-3 and TRBJ2-3; no D segment can be confidently identified. The DNA is TGTGCCACCATTAGGCAGTATTTT. The encoded protein is CATIRQYF.